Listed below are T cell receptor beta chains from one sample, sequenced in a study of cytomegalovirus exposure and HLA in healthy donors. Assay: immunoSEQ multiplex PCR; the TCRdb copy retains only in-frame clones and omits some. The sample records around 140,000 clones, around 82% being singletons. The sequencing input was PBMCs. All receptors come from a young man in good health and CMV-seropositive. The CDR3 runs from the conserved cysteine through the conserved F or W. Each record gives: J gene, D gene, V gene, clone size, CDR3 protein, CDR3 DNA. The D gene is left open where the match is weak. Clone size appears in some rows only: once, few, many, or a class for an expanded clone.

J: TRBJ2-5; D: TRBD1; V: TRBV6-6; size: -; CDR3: CASSYWDSQETQYF; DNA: TGTGCCAGCAGTTATTGGGACAGTCAAGAGACCCAGTACTTC
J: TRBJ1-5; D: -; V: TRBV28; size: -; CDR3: CASSLGHLSNQPQHF; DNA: TGTGCCAGCAGCCTGGGACACCTTAGCAATCAGCCCCAGCATTTT
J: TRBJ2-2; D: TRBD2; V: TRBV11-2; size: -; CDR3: CASSLDRLAGVGKRPGELFF; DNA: TGTGCCAGCAGCTTAGATCGACTAGCGGGAGTCGGAAAGCGTCCCGGGGAGCTGTTTTTT
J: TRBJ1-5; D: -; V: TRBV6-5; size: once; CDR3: CASSKEEGNQPQHF; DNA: TGTGCCAGCAGTAAAGAAGAGGGCAATCAGCCCCAGCATTTT
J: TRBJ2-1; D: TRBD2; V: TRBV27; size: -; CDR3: CASRGRGLAGGLPDNEQFF; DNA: TGTGCCAGCAGAGGCCGTGGACTAGCGGGAGGTCTCCCCGACAATGAGCAGTTCTTC
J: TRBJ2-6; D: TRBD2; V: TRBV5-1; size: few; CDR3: CASSSGLAGTPSGANVLTF; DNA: TGCGCCAGCAGCTCTGGACTAGCGGGAACCCCCTCTGGGGCCAACGTCCTGACTTTC
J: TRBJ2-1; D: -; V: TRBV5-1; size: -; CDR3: CASSLGVGVSYNEQFF; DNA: TGCGCCAGCAGCTTGGGGGTCGGGGTCTCCTACAATGAGCAGTTCTTC
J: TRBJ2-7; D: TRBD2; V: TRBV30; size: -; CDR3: CAFGLALEQYF; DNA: TGTGCCTTTGGACTAGCGCTCGAGCAGTACTTC
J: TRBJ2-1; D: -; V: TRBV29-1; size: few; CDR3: CSVPTVRSFYNEQFF; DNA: TGCAGCGTGCCGACAGTCAGGAGCTTTTACAATGAGCAGTTCTTC
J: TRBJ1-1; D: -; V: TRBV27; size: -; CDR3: CASSLGQANTEAFF; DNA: TGTGCCAGCAGTTTAGGGCAGGCGAACACTGAAGCTTTCTTT
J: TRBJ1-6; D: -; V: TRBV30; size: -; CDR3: CAWGENRALNSPLHF; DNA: TGTGCCTGGGGTGAAAACAGGGCACTAAATTCACCCCTCCACTTT
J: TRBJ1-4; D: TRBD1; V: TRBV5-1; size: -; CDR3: CASSLVGTAATNEKLFF; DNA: TGCGCCAGCAGCCTCGTAGGGACAGCTGCAACTAATGAAAAACTGTTTTTT
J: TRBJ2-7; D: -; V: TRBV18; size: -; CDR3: CTSSLQTGTYEQYF; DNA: TGTACCAGCTCACTCCAAACAGGAACCTACGAGCAGTACTTC
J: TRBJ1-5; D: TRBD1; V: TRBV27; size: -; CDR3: CASSLTGGTWNQPQHF; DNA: TGTGCCAGCAGTTTAACAGGGGGGACTTGGAATCAGCCCCAGCATTTT
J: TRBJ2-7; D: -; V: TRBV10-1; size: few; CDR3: CASSQQVSYEQYF; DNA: TGCGCCAGCAGCCAACAGGTGTCCTACGAGCAGTACTTC
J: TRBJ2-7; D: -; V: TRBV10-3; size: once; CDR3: CAISGPGQGGDYEQYF; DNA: TGTGCCATCAGTGGACCCGGACAAGGAGGGGACTACGAGCAGTACTTC
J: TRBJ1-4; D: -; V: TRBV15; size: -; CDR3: CATSRTQGSSEKLFF; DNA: TGTGCCACCAGCAGAACCCAGGGTAGTTCTGAAAAACTGTTTTTT
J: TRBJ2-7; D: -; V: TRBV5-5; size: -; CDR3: CASSLRDIYEQYF; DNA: TGTGCCAGCAGCTTGCGGGATATCTACGAGCAGTACTTC
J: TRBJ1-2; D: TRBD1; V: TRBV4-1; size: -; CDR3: CASSQDGPGGFIYGYTF; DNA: TGCGCCAGCAGCCAAGATGGGCCAGGGGGTTTTATTTATGGCTACACCTTC
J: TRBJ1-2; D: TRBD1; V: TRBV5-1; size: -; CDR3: CASSFGTGDYGYTF; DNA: TGCGCCAGCAGCTTCGGGACAGGGGACTATGGCTACACCTTC
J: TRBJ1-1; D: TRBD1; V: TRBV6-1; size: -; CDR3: CASRPTGGTEAFF; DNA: TGTGCCAGCAGGCCTACAGGGGGCACTGAAGCTTTCTTT
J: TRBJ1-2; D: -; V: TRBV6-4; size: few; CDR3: CASSEGGCGYTF; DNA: TGTGCCAGCAGTGAGGGAGGGTGCGGCTACACCTTC
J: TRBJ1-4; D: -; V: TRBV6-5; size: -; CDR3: CASSYTDGNNEKLFF; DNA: TGTGCCAGCAGTTACACTGACGGGAATAATGAAAAACTGTTTTTT
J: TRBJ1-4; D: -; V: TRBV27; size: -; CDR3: CASSLNNRVEKLFF; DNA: TGTGCCAGCAGTCTTAACAACAGGGTCGAAAAACTGTTTTTT
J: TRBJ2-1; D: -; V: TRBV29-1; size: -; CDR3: CSVDGLAGSYNEQFF; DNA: TGCAGCGTTGACGGTCTAGCAGGCTCCTACAATGAGCAGTTCTTC
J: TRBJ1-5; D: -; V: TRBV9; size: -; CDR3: CASSAQGGDNQPQHF; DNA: TGTGCCAGCAGCGCACAGGGAGGGGACAATCAGCCCCAGCATTTT
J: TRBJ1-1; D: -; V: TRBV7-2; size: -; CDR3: CASSSGPPTGGTEAFF; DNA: TGTGCCAGCAGTTCCGGGCCCCCGACAGGAGGCACTGAAGCTTTCTTT
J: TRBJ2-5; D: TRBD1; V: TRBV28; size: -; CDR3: CASSYRGLEETQYF; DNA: TGTGCCAGCAGTTACAGGGGTTTGGAGGAGACCCAGTACTTC
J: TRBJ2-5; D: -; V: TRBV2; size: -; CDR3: CASRRVGETQYF; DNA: TGTGCCAGCAGGAGGGTTGGGGAGACCCAGTACTTC
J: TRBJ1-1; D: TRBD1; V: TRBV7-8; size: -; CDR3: CASSSDRVSEAFF; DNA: TGTGCCAGCAGCTCAGACAGGGTCTCTGAAGCTTTCTTT
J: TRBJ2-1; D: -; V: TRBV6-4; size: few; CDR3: CASSYSESYNEQFF; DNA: TGTGCCAGCAGTTATAGTGAATCCTACAATGAGCAGTTCTTC
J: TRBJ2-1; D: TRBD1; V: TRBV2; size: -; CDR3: CASSDMDRGVDEQFF; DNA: TGTGCCAGCAGTGACATGGACAGGGGTGTCGATGAGCAGTTCTTC
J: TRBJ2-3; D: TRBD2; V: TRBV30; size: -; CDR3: CAWSVLRTSDTDTQYF; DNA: TGTGCCTGGAGTGTACTGAGGACTAGCGACACAGATACGCAGTATTTT
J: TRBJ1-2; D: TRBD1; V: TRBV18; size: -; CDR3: CASSSGQGRNYGYTF; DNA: TGTGCCAGCTCATCTGGACAGGGACGGAACTATGGCTACACCTTC
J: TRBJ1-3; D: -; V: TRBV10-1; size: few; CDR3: CASSNPGETGNTIYF; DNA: TGCGCCAGCAGTAATCCAGGGGAGACTGGAAACACCATATATTTT
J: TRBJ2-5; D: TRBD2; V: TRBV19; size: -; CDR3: CARPGAGEEETQYF; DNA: TGTGCCCGCCCTGGAGCGGGAGAAGAGGAGACCCAGTACTTC
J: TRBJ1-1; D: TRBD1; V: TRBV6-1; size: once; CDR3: CASSAPGQGYRSTEAFF; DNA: TGTGCCAGCAGTGCTCCGGGACAGGGGTATAGGTCGACTGAAGCTTTCTTT
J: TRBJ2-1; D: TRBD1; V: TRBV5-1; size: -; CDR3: CASSLGQGIWEQFF; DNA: TGCGCCAGCAGCTTGGGACAGGGCATTTGGGAGCAGTTCTTC
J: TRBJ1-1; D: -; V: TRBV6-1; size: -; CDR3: CASSERWYAEAFF; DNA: TGTGCCAGCAGTGAACGGTGGTACGCTGAAGCTTTCTTT
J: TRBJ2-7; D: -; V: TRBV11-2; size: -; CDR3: CASSLAGGIYEQYF; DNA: TGTGCCAGCAGCTTAGCCGGCGGAATTTACGAGCAGTACTTC
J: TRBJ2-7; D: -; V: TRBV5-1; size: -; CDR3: CASSPLRDSYYEQYF; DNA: TGCGCCAGCAGCCCCCTCCGGGACTCTTACTACGAGCAGTACTTC
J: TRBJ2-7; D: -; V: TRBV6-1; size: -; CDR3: CASSVVRGGTYEQYF; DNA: TGTGCCAGCAGTGTTGTTAGGGGGGGAACCTACGAGCAGTACTTC
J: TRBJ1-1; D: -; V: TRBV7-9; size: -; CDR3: CASSPAEPNTEAFF; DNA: TGTGCCAGCAGCCCGGCGGAGCCCAACACTGAAGCTTTCTTT
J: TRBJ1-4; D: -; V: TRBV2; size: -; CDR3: CASSPEVNEKLFF; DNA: TGTGCCAGCAGTCCAGAGGTTAATGAAAAACTGTTTTTT
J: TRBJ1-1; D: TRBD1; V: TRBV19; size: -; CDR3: CASSKTGWTEAFF; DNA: TGTGCCAGTAGTAAGACAGGGTGGACTGAAGCTTTCTTT
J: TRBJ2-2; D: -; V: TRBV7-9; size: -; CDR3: CASGGANTGELFF; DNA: TGTGCCTCCGGCGGGGCTAACACCGGGGAGCTGTTTTTT
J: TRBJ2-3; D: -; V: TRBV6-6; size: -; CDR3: CASTSWAGDTQYF; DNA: TGTGCCAGCACTTCTTGGGCGGGAGATACGCAGTATTTT
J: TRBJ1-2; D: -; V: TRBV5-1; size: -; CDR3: CASSRGRDYGYTF; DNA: TGCGCCAGCAGCCGGGGAAGAGACTATGGCTACACCTTC
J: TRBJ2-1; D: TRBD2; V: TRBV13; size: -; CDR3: CASSFNSLTVGGGLAKGEQFF; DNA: TGTGCCAGCAGCTTCAACTCCCTCACGGTAGGGGGGGGACTAGCGAAAGGTGAGCAGTTCTTC
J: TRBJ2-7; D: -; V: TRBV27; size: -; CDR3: CASSPETWREQYF; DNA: TGTGCCAGCAGTCCCGAGACCTGGAGGGAGCAGTACTTC
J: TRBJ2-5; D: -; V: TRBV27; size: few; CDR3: CASSLVSGETQYF; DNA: TGTGCCAGCAGTTTAGTCTCGGGGGAGACCCAGTACTTC
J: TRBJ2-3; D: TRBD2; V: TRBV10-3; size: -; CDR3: CAISETSGLSDTQYF; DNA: TGTGCCATCAGTGAGACTAGCGGGCTTTCGGATACGCAGTATTTT
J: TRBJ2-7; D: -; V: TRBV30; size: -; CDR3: CAWSVNSVKYF; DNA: TGTGCCTGGAGTGTGAATAGCGTCAAGTACTTC
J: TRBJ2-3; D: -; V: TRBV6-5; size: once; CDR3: CASSPSESTDTQYF; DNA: TGTGCCAGCAGCCCTAGCGAGAGCACAGATACGCAGTATTTT
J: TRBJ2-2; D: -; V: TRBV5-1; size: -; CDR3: CASSLVAGNTGELFF; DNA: TGCGCCAGCAGCTTGGTGGCAGGGAACACCGGGGAGCTGTTTTTT
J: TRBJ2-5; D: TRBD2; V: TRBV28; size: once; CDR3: CASRGTSGSRFQETQYF; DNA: TGTGCCAGCAGGGGGACTAGCGGGAGTCGGTTCCAAGAGACCCAGTACTTC
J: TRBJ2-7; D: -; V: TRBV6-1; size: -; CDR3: CASSRQHYYEQYF; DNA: TGTGCCAGCAGCAGACAGCACTACTACGAGCAGTACTTC